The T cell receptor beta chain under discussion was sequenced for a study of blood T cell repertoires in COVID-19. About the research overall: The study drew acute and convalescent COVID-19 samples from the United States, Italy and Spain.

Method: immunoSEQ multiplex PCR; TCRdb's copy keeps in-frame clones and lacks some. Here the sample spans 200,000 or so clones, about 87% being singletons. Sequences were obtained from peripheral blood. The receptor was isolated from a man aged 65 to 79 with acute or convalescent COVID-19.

CDR3 nucleotide sequence: TGTGCCAGCAGTGGACAGGGATTTGGACGCGCCAACAATCAGCCCCAGCATTTT. Its translation is CASSGQGFGRANNQPQHF. The chain combines TRBV6-1 with TRBJ1-5, with 7 bases aligning to TRBD1. The germline gives CDR1 MNHNS, CDR2 SASEGT. The CDR3 extends over 18 amino acids. Unmatched junction bases numbered 15, after V lost 4 bases and J lost 3 bases.